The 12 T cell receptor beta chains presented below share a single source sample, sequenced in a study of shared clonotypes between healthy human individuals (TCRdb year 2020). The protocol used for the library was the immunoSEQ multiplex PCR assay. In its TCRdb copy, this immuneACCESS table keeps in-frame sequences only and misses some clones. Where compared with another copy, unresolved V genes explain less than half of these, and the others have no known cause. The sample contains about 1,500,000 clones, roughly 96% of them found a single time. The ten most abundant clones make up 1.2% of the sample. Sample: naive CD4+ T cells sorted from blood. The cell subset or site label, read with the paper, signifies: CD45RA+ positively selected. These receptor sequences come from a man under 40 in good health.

For the CDR3, the DNA is TGTGCCAGCAGTTACTCCCCACAAACTGAAGCTTTCTTT. Amino acid sequence: CASSYSPQTEAFF. The V gene is TRBV6-5, the J gene TRBJ1-1; D gene uncertain. CDR3 length: 13 amino acids. V lost 0 bases to trimming and J lost 5 bases, with 7 bases between them. Germline CDR1 and CDR2: MNHEY and SVGAGI.

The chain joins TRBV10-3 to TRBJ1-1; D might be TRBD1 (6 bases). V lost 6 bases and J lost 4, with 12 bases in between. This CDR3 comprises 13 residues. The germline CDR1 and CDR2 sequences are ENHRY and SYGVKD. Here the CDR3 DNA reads TGTGCCATCAGCGCCAAGGGGGGCACTGAAGCTTTCTTT. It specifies CAISAKGGTEAFF.

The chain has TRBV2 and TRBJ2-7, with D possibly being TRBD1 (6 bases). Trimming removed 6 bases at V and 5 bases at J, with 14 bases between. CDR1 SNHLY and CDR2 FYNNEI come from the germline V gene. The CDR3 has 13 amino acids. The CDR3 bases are TGTGCCAGCAGCCTTAATACAGGGAACGAGCAGTACTTC. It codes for CASSLNTGNEQYF.

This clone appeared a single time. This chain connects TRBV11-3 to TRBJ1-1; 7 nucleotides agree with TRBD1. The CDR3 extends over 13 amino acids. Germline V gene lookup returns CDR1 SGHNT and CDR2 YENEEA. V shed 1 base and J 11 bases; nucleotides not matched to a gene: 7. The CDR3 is CASSLGQGAPAFF. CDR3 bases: TGTGCCAGCAGCTTAGGACAGGGCGCGCCGGCTTTCTTT.

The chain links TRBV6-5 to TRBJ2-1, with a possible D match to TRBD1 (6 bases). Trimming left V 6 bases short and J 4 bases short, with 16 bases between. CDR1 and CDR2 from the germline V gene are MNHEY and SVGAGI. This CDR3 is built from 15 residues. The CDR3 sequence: CASRQTIGQYNEQFF. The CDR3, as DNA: TGTGCCAGCAGGCAAACAATCGGACAGTACAATGAGCAGTTCTTC.

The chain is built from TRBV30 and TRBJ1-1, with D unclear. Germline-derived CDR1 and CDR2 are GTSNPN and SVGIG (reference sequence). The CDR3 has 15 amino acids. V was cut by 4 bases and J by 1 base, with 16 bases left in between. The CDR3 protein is CAWTTGSSKNTEAFF. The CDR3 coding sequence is TGTGCCTGGACCACGGGGAGCTCTAAGAACACTGAAGCTTTCTTT.

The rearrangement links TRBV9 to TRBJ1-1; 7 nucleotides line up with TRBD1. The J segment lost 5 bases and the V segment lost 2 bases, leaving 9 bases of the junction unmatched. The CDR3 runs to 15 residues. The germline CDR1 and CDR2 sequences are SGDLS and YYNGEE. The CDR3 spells CASSVSAGGGTEAFF. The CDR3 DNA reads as TGTGCCAGCAGCGTCTCGGCAGGGGGAGGTACTGAAGCTTTCTTT.

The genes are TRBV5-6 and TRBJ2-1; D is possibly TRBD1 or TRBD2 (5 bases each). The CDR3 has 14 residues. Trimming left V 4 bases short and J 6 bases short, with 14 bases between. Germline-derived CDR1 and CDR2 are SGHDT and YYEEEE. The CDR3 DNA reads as TGTGCCAGCAGCCCTGGGTCCGGGACCAATGAGCAGTTCTTC. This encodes CASSPGSGTNEQFF.

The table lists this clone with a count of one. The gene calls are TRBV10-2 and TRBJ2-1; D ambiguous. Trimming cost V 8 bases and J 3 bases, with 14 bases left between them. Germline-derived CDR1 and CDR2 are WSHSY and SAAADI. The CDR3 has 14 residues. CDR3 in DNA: TGCGCCAGCCTTTATGATCACAACTACAATGAGCAGTTCTTC. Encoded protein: CASLYDHNYNEQFF.

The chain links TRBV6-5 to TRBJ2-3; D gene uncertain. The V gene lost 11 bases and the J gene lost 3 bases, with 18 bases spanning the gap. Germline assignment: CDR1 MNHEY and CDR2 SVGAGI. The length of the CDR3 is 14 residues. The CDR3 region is CAVRRAGQTDTQYF. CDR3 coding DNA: TGTGCCGTCCGCCGGGCCGGTCAAACAGATACGCAGTATTTT.

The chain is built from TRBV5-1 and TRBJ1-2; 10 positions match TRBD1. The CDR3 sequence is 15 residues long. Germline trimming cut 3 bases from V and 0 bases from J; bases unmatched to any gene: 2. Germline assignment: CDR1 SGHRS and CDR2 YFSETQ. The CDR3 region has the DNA TGCGCCAGCAGCTGGACAGGGGGGTCTAACTATGGCTACACCTTC. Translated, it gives CASSWTGGSNYGYTF.

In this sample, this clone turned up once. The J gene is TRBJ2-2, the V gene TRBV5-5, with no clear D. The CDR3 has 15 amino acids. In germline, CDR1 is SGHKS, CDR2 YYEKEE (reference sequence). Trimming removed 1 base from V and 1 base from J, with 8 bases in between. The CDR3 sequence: CASSLYPQNTGELFF. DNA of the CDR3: TGTGCCAGCAGCTTGTATCCACAGAACACCGGGGAGCTGTTTTTT.